Sequencing of this T cell receptor (beta chain) was carried out in a study of blood T cell repertoires in COVID-19. Looking at the study overall: COVID-19 samples from acute and convalescent phases originated in the United States, Italy and Spain. In each case, the material was cDNA or gDNA derived from T cells, B-cell-depleted T cells, or PBMCs.

V lost 8 bases and J lost 0, with 13 bases in between. The CDR3 sequence is 15 residues long. The germline V gene encodes CDR1 SNHLY and CDR2 FYNNEI. Original handling: For nucleated cells, counts were estimated from reference gene primer amplification. Produced via immunoSEQ multiplex PCR; TCRdb's table is partial and in-frame only. For V, J and clone size, that table is used; D and trimming come from the DNA. The repertoire holds under 200,000 clones, around 89% seen once, with roughly 6% in the top ten. Sequenced input: peripheral blood. This clonotype originated in a man aged 40-49 years with active or convalescent COVID-19. This rearrangement joins TRBV2 to TRBJ2-2, with D possibly TRBD2 on 5 matching bases. The CDR3 loop is CASGMTGTNTGELFF. The DNA for the CDR3 is TGTGCCAGCGGGATGACCGGGACGAACACCGGGGAGCTGTTTTTT.